A selection of T cell receptor beta chains follows, all from one sample in a study of spatial heterogeneity in lung cancer. TCRdb re-analysed the 5' RACE reads in MiXCR, keeping a single row per CDR3 protein. The repertoire has 45,000 or so distinct CDR3 sequences, roughly 7.6% of them found once; the top ten carry about 12%. This specimen was PBMCs, taken at surgery. The receptors were gathered from a female donor with early-stage non-small cell lung cancer. Both conserved end residues are part of each CDR3. A D gene is named only where the DNA matches it firmly. Part of the rows lack a size; the others show once, few, many or a class for expanded clones.

abundance	d_gene	v_gene	j_gene	CDR3aa	CDR3nt
many	.	TRBV2	TRBJ1-2	CASSDQKNYGYTF	TGTGCCAGCAGTGACCAGAAAAACTATGGCTACACCTTC
many	.	TRBV20-1	TRBJ2-3	CSVRTTDTQYF	TGCAGTGTTCGGACCACAGATACGCAGTATTTT
.	.	TRBV3-2	TRBJ2-1	CASSPRDSPYNEQFF	TGTGCCAGCAGCCCCAGGGACAGTCCCTACAATGAGCAGTTCTTC
.	.	TRBV28	TRBJ1-1	CASSVLSGNTEAFF	TGTGCCAGCAGCGTTTTGTCCGGGAACACTGAAGCTTTCTTT
many	.	TRBV19	TRBJ1-1	CASTRVMNTEAFF	TGTGCCAGTACGAGGGTCATGAACACTGAAGCTTTCTTT
many	TRBD1	TRBV12-3/TRBV12-4	TRBJ1-4	CASRAQGRGKLFF	TGTGCCAGCAGGGCCCAGGGCAGGGGGAAACTGTTTTTT
many	.	TRBV11-2	TRBJ2-1	CASSLWGRPGDEQFF	TGTGCCAGCAGCTTGTGGGGGCGCCCCGGGGATGAGCAGTTCTTC
.	.	TRBV29-1	TRBJ1-4	CSALSANEKLFF	TGCAGCGCTTTATCGGCTAATGAAAAACTGTTTTTT
many	TRBD2	TRBV4-1	TRBJ2-3	CASSPTFSGGAGDTQYF	TGCGCCAGCAGCCCGACGTTTAGCGGGGGGGCGGGAGATACGCAGTATTTT
few	.	TRBV27	TRBJ2-1	CATLSGPLSASYNEQFF	TGTGCCACCCTATCAGGACCTCTCTCCGCCTCCTACAATGAGCAGTTCTTC
few	TRBD1	TRBV4-3	TRBJ2-6	CASSHRPPGTAASTGANVLTF	TGCGCCAGCAGCCACCGACCCCCCGGGACAGCCGCTTCTACTGGGGCCAACGTCCTGACTTTC
.	.	TRBV3-1	TRBJ2-1	CASSPAALYSHYNEQFF	TGTGCCAGCAGCCCCGCCGCCTTGTACAGCCACTACAATGAGCAGTTCTTC
few	.	TRBV21-1	TRBJ2-1	CASSKEVVGPGQGYNEQFF	TGTGCCAGCAGCAAAGAGGTGGTGGGCCCGGGACAGGGGTACAATGAGCAGTTCTTC
.	.	TRBV10-1	TRBJ1-1	CASSERGIYEAFF	TGCGCCAGCAGTGAGAGGGGGATTTATGAAGCTTTCTTT
many	TRBD2	TRBV12-3/TRBV12-4	TRBJ2-1	CASSPRLAGVYNEQFF	TGTGCCAGCAGTCCGAGACTAGCGGGGGTTTACAATGAGCAGTTCTTC
many	.	TRBV19	TRBJ1-5	CASSISRGAQPQHF	TGTGCCAGTAGTATATCGAGAGGGGCACAGCCCCAGCATTTT
many	.	TRBV20-1	TRBJ2-5	CSARRRNIRQETQYF	TGCAGTGCTAGAAGGAGAAACATACGCCAAGAGACCCAGTACTTC
many	.	TRBV12-3/TRBV12-4	TRBJ2-5	CASSPSPPTTLQETQYF	TGTGCCAGCAGCCCTTCCCCCCCTACTACACTCCAAGAGACCCAGTACTTC
once	TRBD1	TRBV12-3/TRBV12-4	TRBJ2-2	CARSFDGTGGNTGEMFF	TGTGCCAGAAGTTTCGATGGGACAGGGGGCAACACCGGGGAGATGTTTTTT
few	TRBD1	TRBV4-3	TRBJ2-1	CASSQDTGGLYNEQFF	TGCGCCAGCAGCCAAGATACAGGGGGGCTCTACAATGAGCAGTTCTTC
many	TRBD2	TRBV29-1	TRBJ2-3	CSVAPFTSGGYTDTQYF	TGCAGCGTTGCCCCCTTCACTAGCGGGGGATACACAGATACGCAGTATTTT
few	.	TRBV7-9	TRBJ1-6	CASSSGGHNSPLHF	TGTGCCAGCAGCTCCGGGGGGCATAATTCACCCCTCCACTTT
few	.	TRBV28	TRBJ1-1	CASRSTGSPGTEAFF	TGTGCCAGCAGGTCAACAGGTTCTCCAGGAACTGAAGCTTTCTTT
.	TRBD1	TRBV11-2	TRBJ2-3	CASSFMIGTGTDTQYF	TGTGCCAGCAGCTTCATGATAGGGACAGGTACAGATACGCAGTATTTT
few	.	TRBV5-1	TRBJ1-3	CASRPRLSEDTIYF	TGCGCCAGCAGACCTAGGCTCAGCGAAGACACCATATATTTT
large	.	TRBV12-3/TRBV12-4	TRBJ1-2	CASSNTGTNGGYTF	TGTGCCAGCAGTAACACAGGGACAAACGGCGGCTACACCTTC
many	.	TRBV7-9	TRBJ1-1	CASSVRLGVEAFF	TGTGCCAGCAGCGTTAGACTGGGGGTTGAAGCTTTCTTT
.	.	TRBV10-3	TRBJ2-5	CAIREGRSGETQYF	TGTGCCATCAGGGAGGGCAGGTCGGGGGAGACCCAGTACTTC
many	.	TRBV7-2	TRBJ1-5	CASSLIPNSNQPQHF	TGTGCCAGCAGCTTAATTCCGAATAGCAATCAGCCCCAGCATTTT
.	TRBD2	TRBV4-3	TRBJ2-5	CASSQGLAGMETQYF	TGCGCCAGCAGCCAAGGTCTAGCGGGGATGGAGACCCAGTACTTC
many	TRBD2	TRBV20-1	TRBJ2-3	CSATQTSGLGDTQYF	TGCAGTGCTACACAGACTAGCGGCCTCGGAGATACGCAGTATTTT
many	TRBD2	TRBV4-1	TRBJ2-4	CASSQGGGASAKNIQYF	TGCGCCAGCAGCCAAGGCGGGGGGGCTTCAGCCAAAAACATTCAGTACTTC
few	.	TRBV7-3	TRBJ2-3	CASSLGLGNTDTQYF	TGTGCCAGCAGCTTAGGGTTAGGAAACACAGATACGCAGTATTTT
few	TRBD1	TRBV9	TRBJ1-1	CASSPRDRGSEAFF	TGTGCCAGCAGCCCCCGGGACAGGGGGTCTGAAGCTTTCTTT
few	TRBD1	TRBV18	TRBJ2-7	CASSPTGQGALVEQYF	TGTGCCAGCTCACCGACCGGACAGGGGGCTTTGGTTGAGCAGTACTTC
.	TRBD1	TRBV20-1	TRBJ2-7	CSASSLPSGQEQYF	TGCAGTGCTAGCTCTCTCCCCTCGGGACAGGAGCAGTACTTC
few	TRBD1	TRBV15	TRBJ1-1	CATSPGQGRPNTEAFF	TGTGCCACCAGCCCTGGACAGGGACGGCCGAACACTGAAGCTTTCTTT
many	.	TRBV11-2	TRBJ2-3	CASSSVRSTQYF	TGTGCCAGCAGCTCTGTCAGGAGCACGCAGTATTTT
few	.	TRBV12-3/TRBV12-4	TRBJ2-2	CASSQRTGIGSGELFF	TGTGCCAGCAGTCAACGGACCGGGATTGGCTCCGGGGAGCTGTTTTTT
few	.	TRBV3-1	TRBJ2-3	CASSQANGGPDTQYF	TGTGCCAGCAGCCAAGCGAACGGGGGACCAGATACGCAGTATTTT
few	TRBD1	TRBV12-3/TRBV12-4	TRBJ2-2	CASSFGQGSTGELFF	TGTGCCAGCAGTTTTGGACAGGGGAGCACCGGGGAGCTGTTTTTT
many	.	TRBV5-1	TRBJ2-2	CAVSGNTGELFF	TGCGCCGTTTCAGGGAACACCGGGGAGCTGTTTTTT
few	.	TRBV18	TRBJ1-4	CASSPRSAQGTNEKLFF	TGTGCCAGCTCACCTCGAAGTGCTCAGGGGACTAATGAAAAACTGTTTTTT
many	.	TRBV7-9	TRBJ1-4	CASSRGVAGVDEKLFF	TGTGCCAGCAGCCGAGGAGTTGCAGGGGTCGATGAAAAACTGTTTTTT
.	.	TRBV6-5	TRBJ2-5	CASSYGRVGGRETQYF	TGTGCCAGCAGTTACGGTCGTGTAGGGGGAAGGGAGACCCAGTACTTC
many	.	TRBV29-1	TRBJ1-3	CSVAGGSSGNTIYF	TGCAGCGTTGCCGGTGGTAGCTCTGGAAACACCATATATTTT
few	.	TRBV5-4	TRBJ2-7	CASSATSSYEQYF	TGTGCCAGCAGCGCCACTTCTTCCTACGAGCAGTACTTC
few	.	TRBV15	TRBJ2-4	CATSGSDGNIQYF	TGTGCCACCAGCGGATCCGACGGTAACATTCAGTACTTC
.	.	TRBV2	TRBJ1-6	CASSESGPSSYNSPLHF	TGTGCCAGCAGTGAATCGGGACCGAGCTCCTATAATTCACCCCTCCACTTT
.	.	TRBV2	TRBJ1-4	CASSPDITGRSNEKLFF	TGTGCCAGCAGTCCAGACATTACCGGAAGGTCTAATGAAAAACTGTTTTTT